Listed below are T cell receptor beta chains from one sample, sequenced in a study of shared clonotypes between healthy human individuals. The method was immunoSEQ multiplex PCR; TCRdb's version includes in-frame clones alone and lacks a portion of them. The sample consists of around 2,000,000 clones, approximately 94% of them appearing once. The sample was naive CD8+ T cells sorted from blood. Every receptor here comes from a man younger than 30 in good health. Each CDR3 is given with its conserved first and last residue. A D gene is named only where the DNA matches it firmly. Expanded clones are given a class, and other clones once, few, many or no size at all.

V,J,D,size,CDR3,DNA
TRBV4-3,TRBJ2-1,TRBD2,.,CASSQDPSGLATNEQFF,TGCGCCAGCAGCCAAGATCCCTCCGGACTAGCAACTAATGAGCAGTTCTTC
TRBV10-3,TRBJ1-5,.,.,CAISESAGLQPQHF,TGTGCCATCAGTGAGTCGGCAGGTCTACAGCCCCAGCATTTT
TRBV2,TRBJ1-2,TRBD1,few,CASSEAQGGWGYTF,TGTGCCAGCAGTGAAGCGCAAGGGGGCTGGGGCTACACCTTC
TRBV7-6,TRBJ2-5,.,.,CASSPLGETQYF,TGTGCCAGCAGCCCCTTGGGTGAGACCCAGTACTTC
TRBV4-3,TRBJ2-7,TRBD2,.,CASSQDGLAGESGEQYF,TGCGCCAGCAGCCAAGATGGGCTAGCGGGAGAGTCGGGCGAGCAGTACTTC
TRBV6-5,TRBJ1-4,TRBD1,.,CASSYFGPGGGKLFF,TGTGCCAGCAGTTACTTTGGGCCAGGGGGCGGAAAACTGTTTTTT
TRBV29-1,TRBJ2-1,.,.,CSVVHMGYNEQFF,TGCAGCGTTGTTCACATGGGATACAATGAGCAGTTCTTC
TRBV11-2,TRBJ2-1,.,.,CASSLDQAEQFF,TGTGCCAGCAGCTTAGATCAGGCGGAGCAGTTCTTC
TRBV7-9,TRBJ2-1,.,.,CASSLSFDEQFF,TGTGCCAGCAGCTTAAGTTTTGATGAGCAGTTCTTC
TRBV27,TRBJ1-1,TRBD1,.,CASSKTGGNTEAFF,TGTGCCAGCAGTAAGACAGGGGGGAACACTGAAGCTTTCTTT
TRBV27,TRBJ1-2,TRBD1,.,CASSFGEGAYGYTF,TGTGCCAGCAGTTTCGGGGAGGGGGCCTATGGCTACACCTTC
TRBV5-8,TRBJ1-2,.,.,CASSLTGYGYTF,TGTGCCAGCAGCTTGACAGGCTATGGCTACACCTTC
TRBV11-2,TRBJ2-1,.,.,CASSLADDEQFF,TGTGCCAGCAGCTTAGCTGACGATGAGCAGTTCTTC
TRBV5-1,TRBJ2-7,.,.,CASSPMTDRPTYEQYF,TGCGCCAGCAGCCCGATGACTGACAGACCAACATACGAGCAGTACTTC
TRBV5-4,TRBJ1-1,.,.,CASSLPVNTEAFF,TGTGCCAGCAGCTTACCCGTGAACACTGAAGCTTTCTTT
TRBV18,TRBJ1-1,.,.,CASSPENTEAFF,TGTGCCAGCTCACCAGAGAACACTGAAGCTTTCTTT
TRBV19,TRBJ1-5,TRBD1,.,CASNRTGGPTNQPQHF,TGTGCCAGTAACCGGACAGGGGGCCCGACCAATCAGCCCCAGCATTTT
TRBV6-6,TRBJ1-2,.,.,CASSYSRSADLNGYTF,TGTGCCAGCAGTTACTCGAGATCTGCAGATCTTAATGGCTACACCTTC
TRBV7-7,TRBJ2-1,TRBD1,once,CASSLEGTGGLDEQFF,TGTGCTAGCAGCTTAGAAGGGACAGGGGGTCTTGATGAGCAGTTCTTC
TRBV30,TRBJ2-7,TRBD2,.,CAWSPGLAVSSYEQYF,TGTGCCTGGAGTCCGGGACTAGCGGTTTCCTCCTACGAGCAGTACTTC